The entry that follows covers one T cell receptor beta chain sequence. CDR1 is LNHDA and CDR2 is SQIVND in the germline V gene (reference sequence). The CDR3 runs to 13 residues. V lost 5 bases to trimming and J lost 0 bases, with 5 bases between them. This entry comes from a study of control samples from healthy donors and cancer patients. Assay: immunoSEQ multiplex PCR; the TCRdb copy retains only in-frame clones and omits some. There are 25,000 to 35,000 clones in the sample; approximately 93% occur only once, and 5% to 8% lies in the top ten. The chain has TRBV19 and TRBJ1-3, with unresolved D. Input material: blood. The TCR originated in a man in his 60s in good health. CDR3 in DNA: TGTGCCAGTAGTTCGGTCTCTGGAAACACCATATATTTT. It codes for CASSSVSGNTIYF.